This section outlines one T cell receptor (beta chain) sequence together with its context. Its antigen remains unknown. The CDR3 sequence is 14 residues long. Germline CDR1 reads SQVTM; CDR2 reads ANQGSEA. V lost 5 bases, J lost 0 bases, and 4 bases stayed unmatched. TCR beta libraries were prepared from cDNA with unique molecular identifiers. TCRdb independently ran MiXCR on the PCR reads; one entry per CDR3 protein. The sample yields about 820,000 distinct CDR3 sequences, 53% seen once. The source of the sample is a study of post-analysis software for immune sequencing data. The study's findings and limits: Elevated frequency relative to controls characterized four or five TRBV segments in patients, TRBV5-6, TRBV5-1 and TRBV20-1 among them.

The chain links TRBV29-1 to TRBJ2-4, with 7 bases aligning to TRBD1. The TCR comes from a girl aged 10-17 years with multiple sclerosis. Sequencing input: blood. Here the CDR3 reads CSVRQGLAKNIQYF. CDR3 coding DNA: TGCAGCGTTCGACAGGGTCTAGCCAAAAACATTCAGTACTTC.